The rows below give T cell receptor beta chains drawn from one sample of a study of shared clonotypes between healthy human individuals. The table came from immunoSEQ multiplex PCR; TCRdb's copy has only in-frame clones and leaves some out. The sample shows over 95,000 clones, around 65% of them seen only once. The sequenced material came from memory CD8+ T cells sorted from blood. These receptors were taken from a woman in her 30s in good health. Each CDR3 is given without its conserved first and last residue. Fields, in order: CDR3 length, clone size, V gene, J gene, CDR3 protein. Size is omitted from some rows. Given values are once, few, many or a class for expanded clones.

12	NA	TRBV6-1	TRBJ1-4	ASRGGREHEKLF
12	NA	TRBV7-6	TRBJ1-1	ASSLQGQGTEAF
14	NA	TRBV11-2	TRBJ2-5	ASSLGGGAEGETQY
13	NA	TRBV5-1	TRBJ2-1	ASSLDSSSYNEQF
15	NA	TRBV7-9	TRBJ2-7	ASSLLPLAGGTYEQY
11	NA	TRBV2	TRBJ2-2	ASSEAVTGELF
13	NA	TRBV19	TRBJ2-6	ASSIGSSGANVLT
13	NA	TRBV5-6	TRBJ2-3	ASSPGLALTDTQY
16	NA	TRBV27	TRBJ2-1	ASSLYPPQGRRYNEQF
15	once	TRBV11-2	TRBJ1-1	ASSLGLSGGLNTEAF
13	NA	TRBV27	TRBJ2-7	ASSLYAGELLEQY
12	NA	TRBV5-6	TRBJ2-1	ASSLLAGAGYQF
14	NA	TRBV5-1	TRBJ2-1	ASSLDRSGGDNEQF
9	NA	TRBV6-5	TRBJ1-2	ASSSDWSYT
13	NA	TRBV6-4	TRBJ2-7	ASSYSAGSSYEQY
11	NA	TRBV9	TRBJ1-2	ASSPGGLGGYT
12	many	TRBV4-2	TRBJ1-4	ASSHGRDAEKLF
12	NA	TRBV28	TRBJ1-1	ASIPWRGRAEAF
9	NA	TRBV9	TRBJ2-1	ASSTMDEQF
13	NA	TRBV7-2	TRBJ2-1	ASSLRRGAYNEQF
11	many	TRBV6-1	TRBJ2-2	ASGGEEAGELF
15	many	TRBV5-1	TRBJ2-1	ASSFGGHPSSYNEQF
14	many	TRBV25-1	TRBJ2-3	ASSGGREMDPDTQY
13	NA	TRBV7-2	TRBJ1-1	ASSLGGTGGTEAF
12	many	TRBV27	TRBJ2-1	ASSSGRVRGEQF
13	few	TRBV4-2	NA	ASSSRLEGSYEQY
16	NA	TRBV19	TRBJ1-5	ASSIDRGGFYSNQPQH
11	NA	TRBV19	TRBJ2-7	ASSYGSTYEQY
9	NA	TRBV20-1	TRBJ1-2	SGGKVYGYT
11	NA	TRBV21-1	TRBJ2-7	ASSSGGTYEQY
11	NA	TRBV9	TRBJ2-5	ASSGRVQETQY
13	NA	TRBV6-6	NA	ASSYSRTGPHEQY
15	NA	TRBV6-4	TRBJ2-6	ASSPGHSFSGANVLT
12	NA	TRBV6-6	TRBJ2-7	ASRDQGSLYEQY
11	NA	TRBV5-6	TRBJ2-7	ASSWGKYYEQY
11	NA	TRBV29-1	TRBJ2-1	SVPRIGLDEQF
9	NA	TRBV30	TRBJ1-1	AWNGKGVAF
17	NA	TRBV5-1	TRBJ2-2	ASSFGASGRAGGTGELF
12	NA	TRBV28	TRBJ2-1	ASSGTIDYNEQF
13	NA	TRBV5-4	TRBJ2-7	ASSLDPGTSYEQY
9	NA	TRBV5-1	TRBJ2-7	ASSRRGEQY
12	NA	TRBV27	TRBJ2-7	ASSFSGRSYEQY
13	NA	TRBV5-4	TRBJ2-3	ASSEASGSTDTQY